This T cell receptor beta chain was sequenced in a study of T cell responses to AZD1222 COVID-19 vaccine. Sequencing used immunoSEQ multiplex PCR; TCRdb keeps in-frame clones, though not all of them. The table lists 90,000 to 150,000 clones, about 89% of them singletons. The germline V gene encodes CDR1 LGHNA and CDR2 YNFKEQ. The CDR3 loop spans 14 amino acids. The germline V and J ends were trimmed by 4 bases and 0 bases, with 10 bases remaining between them. The sequencing used peripheral blood, collected on day 0 of AZD1222 vaccination. V usage is TRBV4-2 and J usage is TRBJ2-7; no firm D call. The clonotype originates from an adult in good health. The CDR3 DNA is TGTGCCAGCAGCCCGGCAGGAAGCTCCTACGAGCAGTACTTC. Translation: CASSPAGSSYEQYF.